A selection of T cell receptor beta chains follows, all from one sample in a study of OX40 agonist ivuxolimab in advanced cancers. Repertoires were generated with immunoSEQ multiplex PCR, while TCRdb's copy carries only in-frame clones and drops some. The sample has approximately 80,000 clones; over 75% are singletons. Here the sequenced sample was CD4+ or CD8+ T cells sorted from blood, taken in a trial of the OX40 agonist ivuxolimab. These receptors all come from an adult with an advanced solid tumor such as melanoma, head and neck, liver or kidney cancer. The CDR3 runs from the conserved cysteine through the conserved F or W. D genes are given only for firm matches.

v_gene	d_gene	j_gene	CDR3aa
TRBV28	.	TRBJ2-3	CASSLLATSGTDTQYF
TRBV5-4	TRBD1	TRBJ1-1	CASSLARGGGPVRAFF
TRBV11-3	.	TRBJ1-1	CASSLSGGPDTEAFF
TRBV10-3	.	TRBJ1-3	CATISGSSGNTIYF
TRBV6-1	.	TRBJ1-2	CASITGRNYGYTF
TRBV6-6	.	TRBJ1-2	CASSFYSDYGYTF
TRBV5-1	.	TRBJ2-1	CASSLAGRFLDEQFF
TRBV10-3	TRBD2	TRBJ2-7	CAISNPLAGVYEQYF
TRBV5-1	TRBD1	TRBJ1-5	CASSVTGGNQPQHF
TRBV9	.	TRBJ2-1	CASSAIGGGDNEQFF
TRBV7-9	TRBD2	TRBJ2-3	CASSLVAGAGTQYF
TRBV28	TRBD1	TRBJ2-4	CASSVGTVKGIQYF
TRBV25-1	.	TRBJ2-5	CASSEEAGQYF
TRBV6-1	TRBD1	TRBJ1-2	CASSESGGYGYTF
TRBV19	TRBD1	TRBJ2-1	CASSIDPGQGLNEQFF
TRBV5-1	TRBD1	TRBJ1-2	CASSLRGDSYGYTF
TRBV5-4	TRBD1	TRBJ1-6	CASSLPWTGRNNSPLHF
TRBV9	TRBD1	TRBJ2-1	CASSVGQGAWNEQFF
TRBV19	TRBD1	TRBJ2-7	CASKVTGTATYEQYF
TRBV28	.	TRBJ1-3	CASRSQPPSGNTIYF
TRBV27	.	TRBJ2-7	CASSFGGGTPEQYF
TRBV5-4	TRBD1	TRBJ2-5	CASSLGTGRETQYF
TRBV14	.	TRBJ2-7	CASSQVTAGRSYEQYF
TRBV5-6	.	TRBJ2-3	CASSRTYTDTQYF
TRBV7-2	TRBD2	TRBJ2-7	CASSLGTSSGRSYF
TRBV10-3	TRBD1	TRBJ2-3	CAISETGDSRSTDTQYF
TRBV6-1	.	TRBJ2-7	CASSRDPYYEQYF
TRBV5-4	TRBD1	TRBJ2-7	CASAGSAGGSYEQYF
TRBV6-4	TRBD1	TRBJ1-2	CASSDTYRGHYTF
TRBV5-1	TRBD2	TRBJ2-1	CASSLALAGGNPYNEQFF
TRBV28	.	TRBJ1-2	CASSGGGGQLYGYTF
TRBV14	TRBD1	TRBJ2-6	CASSHRDSISGANVLTF
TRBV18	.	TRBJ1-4	CASSPRASRDEKLFF
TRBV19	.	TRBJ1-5	CASSVLGGTRQPQHF
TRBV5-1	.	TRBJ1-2	CASSLDQDGYTF
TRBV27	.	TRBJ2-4	CASSTGDDKNIQYF
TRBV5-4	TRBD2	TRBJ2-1	CASSPGGVVNNEQFF
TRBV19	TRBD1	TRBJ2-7	CASSIGDRTPYEQYF
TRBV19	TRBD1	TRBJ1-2	CATHTGTGGIGDYGYTF
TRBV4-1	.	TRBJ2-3	CASSQDELVSTDTQYF
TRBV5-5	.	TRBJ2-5	CASSPRGENQETQYF
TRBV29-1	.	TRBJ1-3	CSVEPVNSGNTIYF
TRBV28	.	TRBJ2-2	CASNENTGELFF
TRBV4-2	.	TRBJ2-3	CASSQGRAYTDTQYF
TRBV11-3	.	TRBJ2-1	CASRIGSYNEQFF
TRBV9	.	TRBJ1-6	CASSVYRANSPLHF
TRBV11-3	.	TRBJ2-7	CASSPGAGTYEQYF